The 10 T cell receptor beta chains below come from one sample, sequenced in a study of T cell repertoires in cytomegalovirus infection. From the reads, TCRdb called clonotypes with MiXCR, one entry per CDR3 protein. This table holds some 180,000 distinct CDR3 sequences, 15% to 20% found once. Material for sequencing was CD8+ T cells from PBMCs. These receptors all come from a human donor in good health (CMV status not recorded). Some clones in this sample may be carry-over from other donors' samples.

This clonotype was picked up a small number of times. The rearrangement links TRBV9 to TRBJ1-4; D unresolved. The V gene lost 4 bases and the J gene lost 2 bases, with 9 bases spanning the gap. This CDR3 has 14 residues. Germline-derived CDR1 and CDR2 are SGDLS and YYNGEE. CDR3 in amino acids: CASSPEATNEKLFF. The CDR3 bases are TGTGCCAGCAGCCCAGAGGCCACTAATGAAAAACTGTTTTTT.

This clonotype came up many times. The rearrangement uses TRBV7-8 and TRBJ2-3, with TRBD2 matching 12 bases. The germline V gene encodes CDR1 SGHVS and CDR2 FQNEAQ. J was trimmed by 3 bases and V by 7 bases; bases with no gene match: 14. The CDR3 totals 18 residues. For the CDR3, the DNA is TGTGCCAGCATCCTCTACCCCGGACTAGCGGGGACTACAGATACGCAGTATTTT. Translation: CASILYPGLAGTTDTQYF.

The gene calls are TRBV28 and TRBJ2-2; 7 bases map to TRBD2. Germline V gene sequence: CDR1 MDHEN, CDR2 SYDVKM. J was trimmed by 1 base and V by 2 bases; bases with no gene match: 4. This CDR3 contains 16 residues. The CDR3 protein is CASSLAGVVNTGELFF. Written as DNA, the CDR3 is TGTGCCAGCAGTTTAGCGGGGGTAGTGAACACCGGGGAGCTGTTTTTT.

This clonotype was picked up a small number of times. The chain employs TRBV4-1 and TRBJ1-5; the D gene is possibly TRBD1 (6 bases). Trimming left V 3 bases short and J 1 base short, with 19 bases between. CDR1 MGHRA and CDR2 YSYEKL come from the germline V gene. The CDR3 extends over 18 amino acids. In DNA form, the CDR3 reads TGCGCCAGCAGCCAGGGCACCGCCGTTACAGGGAGCAATCAGCCCCAGCATTTT. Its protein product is CASSQGTAVTGSNQPQHF.

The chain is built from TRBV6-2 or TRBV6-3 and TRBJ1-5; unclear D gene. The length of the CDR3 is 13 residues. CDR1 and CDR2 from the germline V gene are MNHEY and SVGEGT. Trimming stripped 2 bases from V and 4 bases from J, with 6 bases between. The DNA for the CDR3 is TGTGCCAGCAGTTACACGCTGAATCAGCCCCAGCATTTT. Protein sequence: CASSYTLNQPQHF.

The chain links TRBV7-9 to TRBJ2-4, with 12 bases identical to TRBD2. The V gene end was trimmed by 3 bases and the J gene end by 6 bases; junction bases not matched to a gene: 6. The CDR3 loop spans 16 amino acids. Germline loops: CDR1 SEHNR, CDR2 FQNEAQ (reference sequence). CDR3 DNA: TGTGCCAGCAGCTTTTCTAGCGGGGGGGCAAGAAACATTCAGTACTTC. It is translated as CASSFSSGGARNIQYF.

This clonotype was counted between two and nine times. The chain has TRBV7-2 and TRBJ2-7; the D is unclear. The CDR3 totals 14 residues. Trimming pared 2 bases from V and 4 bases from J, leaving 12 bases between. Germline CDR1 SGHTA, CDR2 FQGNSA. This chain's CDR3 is CASSLLGSLYEQYF. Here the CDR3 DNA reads TGTGCCAGCAGCTTATTGGGAAGTCTGTACGAGCAGTACTTC. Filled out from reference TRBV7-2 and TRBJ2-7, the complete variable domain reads GAGVSQSPSNKVTEKGKDVELRCDPISGHTALYWYRQSLGQGLEFLIYFQGNSAPDKSGLPSDRFSAERTGGSVSTLTIQRTQQEDSAVYLCASSLLGSLYEQYFGPGTRLTVT.

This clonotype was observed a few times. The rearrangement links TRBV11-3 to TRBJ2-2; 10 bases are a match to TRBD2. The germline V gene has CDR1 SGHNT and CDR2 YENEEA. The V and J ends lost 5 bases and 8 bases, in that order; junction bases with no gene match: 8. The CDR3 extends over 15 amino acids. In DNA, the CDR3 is TGTGCCAGCAGCCATCTAGCGGGGGAAGGAGGGGAGCTGTTTTTT. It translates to CASSHLAGEGGELFF. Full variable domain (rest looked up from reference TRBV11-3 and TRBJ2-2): EAGVVQSPRYKIIEKKQPVAFWCNPISGHNTLYWYLQNLGQGPELLIRYENEEAVDDSQLPKDRFSAERLKGVDSTLKIQPAELGDSAVYLCASSHLAGEGGELFFGEGSRLTVL.

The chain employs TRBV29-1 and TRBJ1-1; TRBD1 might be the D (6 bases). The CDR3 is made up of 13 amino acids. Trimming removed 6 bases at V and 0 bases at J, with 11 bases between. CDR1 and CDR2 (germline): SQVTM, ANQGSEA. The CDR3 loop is CSVSGTLNTEAFF. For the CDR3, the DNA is TGCAGCGTCTCCGGGACACTGAACACTGAAGCTTTCTTT. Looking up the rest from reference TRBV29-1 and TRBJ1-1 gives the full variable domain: SAVISQKPSRDICQRGTSLTIQCQVDSQVTMMFWYRQQPGQSLTLIATANQGSEATYESGFVIDKFPISRPNLTFSTLTVSNMSPEDSSIYLCSVSGTLNTEAFFGQGTRLTVV.

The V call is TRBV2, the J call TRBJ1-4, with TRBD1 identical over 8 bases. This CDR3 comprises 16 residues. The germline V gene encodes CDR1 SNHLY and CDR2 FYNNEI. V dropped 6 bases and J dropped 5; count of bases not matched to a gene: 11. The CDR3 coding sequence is TGTGCCAGCAGGGCCGGGACAGGAGTAGGAAATGAAAAACTGTTTTTT. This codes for CASRAGTGVGNEKLFF.